The 20 T cell receptor beta chains below all came from one sample that was sequenced in a study of molecular identifiers for immune sequencing clone quantification. MiXCR was run by TCRdb on the PCR reads, yielding one entry per CDR3 protein. The data hold around 470,000 distinct CDR3 sequences, with around 23% observed a single time. Material for sequencing was naive CD8+ T cells from blood, with Jurkat cell RNA spiked in. Subset described: FACS-sorted CD8+CD4-CCR7+CD45RA+ naive T cells. The receptors come from a human donor in good health. Some libraries in this study had Jurkat cell RNA spiked in.

Turning to this clonotype: Germline and junction disagree at one end, which may indicate a read error. This chain joins TRBV2 and TRBJ1-1, with a weak D call TRBD1 (5 bases). The CDR3 consists of 16 residues. The germline V gene has CDR1 SNHLY and CDR2 FYNNEI. The DNA of the CDR3 is TGTGCCAGCAGTGTTCGGTTCAACTCAGCGGACACTGTAGCTTTCTTT. Its translation: CASSVRFNSADTVAFF.

The chain joins TRBV7-9 to TRBJ1-4; D not certain. With 1 base removed from V and 9 bases from J, the gap between germline ends came to 9 bases. In germline, CDR1 is SEHNR, CDR2 FQNEAQ (reference sequence). The CDR3 has 13 residues. The CDR3 here is CASSLVAEKKLFF. Here the CDR3 DNA reads TGTGCCAGCAGCTTAGTAGCAGAGAAAAAACTGTTTTTT.

This clonotype was seen repeatedly, ten times or more. This sequence joins TRBV21-1 and TRBJ1-5; the table's D call TRBD1 went unverified against the DNA. TRBV21-1 is a pseudogene locus. The CDR3 runs 16 residues. CDR3 DNA: TGTGCCAGCAGCAAACCCCTAGGGTGGTGCAATCAGCCCCAGCATTTT. Amino acid sequence: CASSKPLGWCNQPQHF.

This sequence joins TRBV7-9 and TRBJ2-1; D possibly corresponds to TRBD2 (5 bases). Trimming removed 2 bases from V and 3 bases from J, with 11 bases in between. CDR1 is SEHNR and CDR2 is FQNEAQ in the germline V gene (reference sequence). The CDR3 totals 15 residues. CDR3 nucleotide sequence: TGTGCCAGCAGCTTATGGGTCGGGGACTACAATGAGCAGTTCTTC. This codes for CASSLWVGDYNEQFF.

The chain uses TRBV7-9 and TRBJ1-2; D may be TRBD1 (5 bases). The CDR3 has 16 residues. Germline loops: CDR1 SEHNR, CDR2 FQNEAQ (reference sequence). V shed 5 bases and J shed 6 bases, with 22 bases lying between them. The CDR3 coding sequence is TGTGCCAGCAGCCCTCCGGAGAGAAACGGGGCACATGGCTACACCTTC. Residues: CASSPPERNGAHGYTF.

V and J are TRBV28 and TRBJ1-1; D unclear. Per the germline V gene, CDR1 is MDHEN and CDR2 is SYDVKM. The length of the CDR3 is 12 residues. Trimming left V 3 bases short and J 5 bases short, with 7 bases between. The CDR3: CASSFSRTEAFF. The DNA of the CDR3 is TGTGCCAGCAGTTTTTCGCGGACTGAAGCTTTCTTT.

This chain links TRBV6-5 with TRBJ1-6; D not resolved. The germline gives CDR1 MNHEY, CDR2 SVGAGI. Trimming took off 6 bases at V and 7 bases at J, with 10 bases between the two ends. The CDR3 is 13 residues long. The DNA of the CDR3 is TGTGCCAGCAGACACGGGGAAAATTCACCCCTCCACTTT. This codes for CASRHGENSPLHF.

This clonotype occurred many times. A read error may produce the germline difference seen at one junction end. This chain joins TRBV5-1 and TRBJ2-7; TRBD1 aligns across 11 bases. This CDR3 contains 14 residues. CDR1 is SGHRS, CDR2 YFSETQ, per germline. The CDR3: CASSLGQGVYEQYF. CDR3 DNA: TGTGCCAGCAGCTTGGGACAGGGGGTGTACGAGCAGTACTTC.

The sample holds many counts of this clonotype. This chain joins TRBV7-2 and TRBJ2-3; the D gene is possibly TRBD2 (6 bases). Germline-derived CDR1 and CDR2 are SGHTA and FQGNSA. The CDR3 length is 14 residues. Trimming removed 3 bases from V and 3 bases from J, with 10 bases in between. The CDR3 region is CASSFAGSTDTQYF. The DNA for the CDR3 is TGTGCCAGCAGCTTTGCGGGATCTACAGATACGCAGTATTTT.

This clonotype occurred a few times. This sequence joins TRBV29-1 and TRBJ2-1; the D gene could be TRBD1 or TRBD2 (5 bases each). The CDR3 is 15 amino acids. V lost 4 bases to trimming and J lost 0 bases, with 13 bases between them. The V gene's germline CDR1 is SQVTM and CDR2 ANQGSEA. The CDR3 protein is CSVAGTPHSYNEQFF. In DNA, the CDR3 is TGCAGCGTTGCGGGGACCCCCCACTCCTACAATGAGCAGTTCTTC.

The rearrangement links TRBV19 to TRBJ2-1; D not certain. This CDR3 comprises 15 residues. Trimming removed 1 base at V and 2 bases at J, with 9 bases between. The germline V gene encodes CDR1 LNHDA and CDR2 SQIVND (reference sequence). CDR3 DNA: TGTGCCAGTAGTATAGGTTCCTGGACCTACAATGAGCAGTTCTTC. Protein product: CASSIGSWTYNEQFF.

V usage is TRBV4-3 and J usage is TRBJ2-7; 9 bases match TRBD2. The germline gives CDR1 LGHNA, CDR2 YSLEER. This CDR3 has 15 amino acids. J lost 3 bases, V lost 0 bases, and 3 bases had no gene match. The CDR3 nucleotides read TGCGCCAGCAGCCAAGATCAACTAGCGGGCTACGAGCAGTACTTC. It codes for CASSQDQLAGYEQYF.

In this sample, this clonotype turned up many times. The rearrangement joins TRBV15 to TRBJ2-3, with D hard to call. CDR3 length: 14 residues. Germline CDR1 LNHNV, CDR2 YYDKDF (reference sequence). The germline V and J ends were trimmed by 1 base and 5 bases, with 10 bases remaining between them. The DNA of the CDR3 is TGTGCCACCAGCAGAGGACTGGACGAAGATACGCAGTATTTT. This sequence encodes CATSRGLDEDTQYF.

This clonotype was observed a handful of times. The V and J genes are TRBV7-9 and TRBJ1-2; 9 bases are shared with TRBD1. V lost 5 bases and J lost 4; bases outside the gene matches: 8. Germline V CDR1 and CDR2: SEHNR, FQNEAQ (reference sequence). The CDR3 covers 15 residues. The CDR3 DNA reads as TGTGCCAGCAGCCCTAGGACAGGGGAGGGCTATGGCTACACCTTC. As protein: CASSPRTGEGYGYTF. The full variable domain, completed using reference TRBV7-9 and TRBJ1-2, is DTGVSQNPRHKITKRGQNVTFRCDPISEHNRLYWYRQTLGQGPEFLTYFQNEAQLEKSRLLSDRFSAERPKGSFSTLEIQRTEQGDSAMYLCASSPRTGEGYGYTFGSGTRLTVV.

This clonotype was recorded once. The rearrangement uses TRBV7-2 and TRBJ2-5, with TRBD2 identical over 8 bases. CDR3 size: 13 residues. Trimming took 11 bases from V and 4 from J; bases not matched to a gene: 9. CDR1 and CDR2 from the germline V gene are SGHTA and FQGNSA. For the CDR3, the DNA is TGTGCCCGCCGCCCCGGACTAGCAGAGACCCAGTACTTC. It codes for CARRPGLAETQYF.

This clonotype was found a few times. The gene calls are TRBV7-9 and TRBJ2-7; D is unresolved. The CDR3 has 16 amino acids. Germline-derived CDR1 and CDR2 are SEHNR and FQNEAQ (reference sequence). Trimming left V 5 bases short and J 0 bases short, with 17 bases between. This chain's CDR3 is CASSPPARLDSYEQYF. CDR3 DNA: TGTGCCAGCAGCCCCCCTGCCCGACTGGACTCCTACGAGCAGTACTTC.

A remark on this clonotype: The germline gene is not matched at one end of the junction; a read error may be the cause. The V and J genes are TRBV2 and TRBJ2-7; possible D gene TRBD1, 9 bases. The germline gives CDR1 SNHLY, CDR2 FYNNEI. The CDR3 length is 21 residues. The CDR3 coding sequence is TGTGCCAGCAGTGCCCTTACAGGGGGCCAAGAGACTAGCGACCCCTCCGACGAGCAGTACTTC. It specifies CASSALTGGQETSDPSDEQYF.

In its sample, this clonotype was seen a few times. The genes are TRBV14 and TRBJ2-4, with 14 bases fitting TRBD2. The CDR3 extends over 17 amino acids. V was clipped by 0 bases and J by 14 bases; unmatched bases: 12. Germline V CDR1 and CDR2: SGHDN, FVKESK. In DNA form, the CDR3 reads TGTGCCAGCAGCCAAGAAGCCCCGGGACTAGCGGGAGTGTTGAAGTACTTC. This encodes CASSQEAPGLAGVLKYF.

A remark on this clonotype: A much more abundant neighbour one base away suggests this may be a read error. The chain links TRBV6-5 to TRBJ2-7, with TRBD1 matching 10 bases. V was clipped by 2 bases and J by 6 bases; unmatched bases: 7. Per germline, CDR1 MNHEY and CDR2 SVGAGI. This CDR3 contains 15 residues. The CDR3 loop is CASSYATGGGSEQYF. The CDR3 coding sequence is TGTGCCAGCAGTTACGCGACAGGGGGCGGGTCCGAGCAGTACTTC.

The chain combines TRBV5-4 with TRBJ2-5, with a possible D match to TRBD1 (5 bases). The CDR3 is 15 residues long. V lost 4 bases and J lost 5, with 18 bases in between. CDR1 and CDR2 (germline): SGHNT, YYREEE (reference sequence). The CDR3 spells CASSPSWGAWETQYF. In DNA form, the CDR3 reads TGTGCCAGCAGCCCATCGTGGGGCGCGTGGGAGACCCAGTACTTC.